The 12 T cell receptor beta chains listed next were all sequenced from one sample in a study of CD8 T cells in Susac syndrome. Random hexamers were used to reverse transcribe roughly 0.5 to 1 ug of RNA. TCRdb used MiXCR to reprocess the immunoSEQ multiplex PCR reads, holding one entry per CDR3 protein. The data show roughly 400,000 distinct CDR3 sequences, approximately 85% seen once. Input material: CD8+ T cells from PBMCs. The receptors here all came from a human donor with multiple sclerosis.

The rearrangement links TRBV5-1 to TRBJ2-1; 8 nucleotides agree with TRBD1. The germline V gene has CDR1 SGHRS and CDR2 YFSETQ. The CDR3 runs 17 residues. Unmatched junction bases numbered 10, after V lost 4 bases and J lost 1 base. CDR3 amino acids: CASSVEWTGTSYNEQFF. CDR3 sequence (DNA): TGCGCCAGCAGCGTGGAGTGGACAGGGACGTCCTACAATGAGCAGTTCTTC.

This clonotype has a handful of counts. The chain uses TRBV6-5 and TRBJ2-7, with D possibly matching TRBD1 (6 bases). V dropped 6 bases and J dropped 3 bases, with 21 bases sitting between them. This CDR3 region has 16 residues. Germline assignment: CDR1 MNHEY and CDR2 SVGAGI. The CDR3 region has the DNA TGTGCCAGCAGCTTCCTCTCGGATCAGGGGATCTACGAGCAGTACTTC. The encoded protein is CASSFLSDQGIYEQYF.

The chain joins TRBV19 to TRBJ2-3, with D hard to call. Trimming shortened V by 8 bases and J by 6 bases, and 9 bases separated the two germline ends. The CDR3 is 11 amino acids. From germline, CDR1 is LNHDA and CDR2 SQIVND (reference sequence). DNA of the CDR3: TGTGCCAGTCGTCAGGTGGATACGCAGTATTTT. Protein sequence: CASRQVDTQYF.

The V and J genes are TRBV4-1 and TRBJ2-1; D is unclear. Germline V gene lookup returns CDR1 MGHRA and CDR2 YSYEKL. There are 17 residues in the CDR3. V was trimmed by 0 bases and J by 9 bases, leaving 21 bases between them. The CDR3 coding sequence is TGCGCCAGCAGCCAAGAGGTGGTGGGCACCAGTCCAATTGAGCAGTTCTTC. It is translated as CASSQEVVGTSPIEQFF.

J is TRBJ2-5 and V is TRBV19; D might be TRBD1 or TRBD2, each matching 5 bases. Trimming left V 1 base short and J 1 base short, with 10 bases between. Germline V gene data show CDR1 as LNHDA and CDR2 as SQIVND (reference sequence). The CDR3 extends over 15 amino acids. The CDR3 DNA follows: TGTGCCAGTAGTATAGTGAGGGGTGGCCAAGAGACCCAGTACTTC. The encoded protein is CASSIVRGGQETQYF.

The V call is TRBV4-1, the J call TRBJ2-1, with 7 positions matching TRBD2. This CDR3 spans 15 amino acids. The ends lost 0 bases at V and 6 bases at J; junction bases unmatched: 5. CDR1 and CDR2 (germline): MGHRA, YSYEKL. CDR3 DNA sequence: TGCGCCAGCAGCCAAGACCGGACTAGTGGCAATGAGCAGTTCTTC. Translated: CASSQDRTSGNEQFF.

A single count supports this clonotype. V is TRBV19 and J is TRBJ1-2; D is unclear. Deletions cut 8 bases from V and 6 bases from J, with 19 bases between. The V gene's germline CDR1 is LNHDA and CDR2 SQIVND (reference sequence). The CDR3 is 14 amino acids. The CDR3 DNA reads TGTGCCAGTCTGGCTCCGCTGACGAAGGATGGCTACACCTTC. Amino acids: CASLAPLTKDGYTF.

V usage is TRBV6-5 and J usage is TRBJ1-2; the match to TRBD1 covers 12 bases. J gave up 5 bases and V 4 bases, and 11 bases lay outside the gene matches. This CDR3 comprises 17 residues. Germline V lookup: CDR1 MNHEY, CDR2 SVGAGI. CDR3 DNA sequence: TGTGCCAGCAGTTCCACAGAGGGACAGGGGGCGGTATATGGCTACACCTTC. Its protein product is CASSSTEGQGAVYGYTF.

The chain is built from TRBV30 and TRBJ2-7; D ambiguous. Germline-derived CDR1 and CDR2 are GTSNPN and SVGIG (reference sequence). The CDR3 totals 13 residues. The ends were cut back, 2 bases at V and 6 bases at J, with 14 bases in the middle. CDR3 residues: CAWSRDLFSEQYF. For the CDR3, the DNA is TGTGCCTGGAGTAGAGACCTATTCTCCGAGCAGTACTTC.

This clonotype appeared a single time. The V and J genes are TRBV12-3 or TRBV12-4 and TRBJ2-2; unclear D gene. V lost 6 bases to trimming and J lost 1 base, with 6 bases between them. The CDR3 is made up of 13 amino acids. CDR3 nucleotides: TGTGCCAGCAGGGACCTGAACACCGGGGAGCTGTTTTTT. This codes for CASRDLNTGELFF.

The V gene is TRBV18, the J gene TRBJ2-2, with 7 nucleotides matching TRBD2. CDR1 and CDR2 from the germline V gene are KGHSH and LQKENI. The CDR3 is 13 amino acids. V shed 7 bases and J 2 bases; nucleotides not matched to a gene: 1. CDR3: CASLGLNTGELFF. CDR3 DNA sequence: TGTGCCAGCTTGGGACTAAACACCGGGGAGCTGTTTTTT.

The gene calls are TRBV5-1 and TRBJ2-1, with 11 bases that match TRBD2. The germline V gene has CDR1 SGHRS and CDR2 YFSETQ. The CDR3 length is 17 residues. After removal of 0 bases from V and 4 bases from J, the junction contained 6 bases not matched to a gene. The CDR3: CASSLGTSGSRYNEQFF. DNA of the CDR3: TGCGCCAGCAGCTTGGGTACTAGCGGGAGTAGATACAATGAGCAGTTCTTC.